This T cell receptor beta chain was retrieved from a study of identical twins. Overall study findings and caveats: Cross-sectional statistical analysis was relied on for the conclusions, without the same donors being followed. Beta clonotypes that were abundant in cord blood contained fewer insertions, a pattern absent from memory repertoires. Twins' surplus sharing was weaker for beta out-of-frame sequences. The authors noted that invariant MAIT and iNKT cells could partly confound zero-insertion analyses.

This CDR3 is built from 15 residues. The germline V gene encodes CDR1 SEHNR and CDR2 FQNEAQ (reference sequence). The V end lost 5 bases, the J end lost 8 bases, and 19 bases lay between the germline ends. TCRdb ran MiXCR on the 5' RACE reads and lists one entry per CDR3 protein. The repertoire holds 1.5 million to 2 million distinct CDR3 sequences, with less than 35% as singletons. As to this clonotype: Its antigen is not known.

V is TRBV7-9 and J is TRBJ2-4; a possible D gene is TRBD1 (5 bases). The TCR originated in a newborn girl in good health. Material: cord blood. CDR3 sequence reads: CASSKDTGSIDIQYF. CDR3 in DNA: TGTGCCAGCAGCAAAGACACAGGCTCCATAGACATTCAGTACTTC.